This TCR beta chain was observed in a study of T cells in Graves' hyperthyroidism and ophthalmopathy. The CDR3 sequence is 13 residues long. V dropped 0 bases and J dropped 6 bases, with 9 bases sitting between them. Germline V gives CDR1 LGHNT, CDR2 FRNRAP. There are a few counts of this clonotype. Amplified regions were TCR beta CDR3 sequences from RNA transcripts. The HTBI primer set drove a first-round RT-PCR of the TCR CDR3. TCRdb recomputed calls from the multiplex PCR reads with MiXCR, one row per CDR3 protein. The sample lists about 560,000 distinct CDR3 sequences, over 15% occurring once. The source is a woman aged 18-29 years with Graves' hyperthyroidism. The sample taken for sequencing was blood. J is TRBJ2-7 and V is TRBV12-5; D possibly uses TRBD1 or TRBD2 (5 bases each). The CDR3 reads CASGLVRGGEQYF. CDR3 nucleotides: TGTGCTAGTGGTTTGGTACGTGGGGGCGAGCAGTACTTC.